Each of the 28 T cell receptor beta chains below was sequenced from the same sample in a study of shared clonotypes between healthy human individuals. Using immunoSEQ multiplex PCR, the repertoire was profiled, and TCRdb retains in-frame clones only, with some absent. The sample contains about 1.5 million clones, 95% to 99% of which appear only once. Specimen: naive CD4+ T cells sorted from blood. The subset here: CD45RA+ positively selected. The receptors were gathered from a man between 25 and 39 years old in good health.

V and J are TRBV4-1 and TRBJ1-5; weak D call: TRBD1 (5 bases). This CDR3 has 13 residues. Deletions cut 0 bases from V and 11 bases from J, with 11 bases between. Germline loops: CDR1 MGHRA, CDR2 YSYEKL. CDR3 nucleotide sequence: TGCGCCAGCAGCCAAGATCCTGGGGGGACCCAGCATTTT. Its protein is CASSQDPGGTQHF.

V is TRBV5-1 and J is TRBJ2-5; D might be TRBD1 (5 bases). Trimming pared 3 bases from V and 2 bases from J, leaving 11 bases between. This CDR3 is 14 amino acids long. CDR1 and CDR2 from the germline V gene are SGHRS and YFSETQ. CDR3 nucleotide sequence: TGCGCCAGCAGCTACGGACAAATTCAAGAGACCCAGTACTTC. Protein: CASSYGQIQETQYF.

This chain joins TRBV19 and TRBJ1-5; unclear D gene. The germline CDR1 and CDR2 sequences are LNHDA and SQIVND (reference sequence). There are 13 residues in the CDR3. The V and J ends lost 8 bases and 0 bases respectively, with 8 bases between them. CDR3 sequence (DNA): TGTGCCAGTGAACAGTATAGCAATCAGCCCCAGCATTTT. Its translation: CASEQYSNQPQHF.

The rearrangement uses TRBV4-1 and TRBJ2-2; D is undetermined. CDR3 length equals 14 residues. Between the trimmed V and J ends, which lost 2 bases and 1 base, there was a span of 5 bases. Per germline, CDR1 MGHRA and CDR2 YSYEKL. CDR3: CASSQLRNTGELFF. The CDR3 region has the DNA TGCGCCAGCAGCCAACTCAGGAACACCGGGGAGCTGTTTTTT.

This clone was seen just once. The chain recombines TRBV28 with TRBJ2-5, with a tentative D call TRBD1 (6 bases). Germline V gives CDR1 MDHEN, CDR2 SYDVKM. V lost 3 bases to trimming and J lost 7 bases, with 12 bases between them. This CDR3 has 13 residues. CDR3 protein: CASSFGQTRTQYF. CDR3 nucleotides: TGTGCCAGCAGTTTCGGACAGACCAGGACCCAGTACTTC.

A single count supports this clone. This chain uses TRBV19 with TRBJ1-5; no clear D. Between the trimmed V and J ends, which lost 9 bases and 7 bases, there was a span of 13 bases. Germline V gene sequence: CDR1 LNHDA, CDR2 SQIVND (reference sequence). CDR3 length equals 12 residues. CDR3 amino acids: CASSVSRQPQHF. For the CDR3, the DNA is TGTGCCAGCTCAGTAAGCAGGCAGCCCCAGCATTTT. Variable domain in full (rest from reference TRBV19 and TRBJ1-5): DGGITQSPKYLFRKEGQNVTLSCEQNLNHDAMYWYRQDPGQGLRLIYYSQIVNDFQKGDIAEGYSVSREKKESFPLTVTSAQKNPTAFYLCASSVSRQPQHFGDGTRLSIL.

V usage is TRBV2 and J usage is TRBJ2-5, with TRBD2 matching over 9 bases. Germline V gene lookup returns CDR1 SNHLY and CDR2 FYNNEI. V trimming: 8 bases; J trimming: 5 bases; junction bases outside the gene matches: 12. The CDR3 consists of 15 residues. The CDR3 protein is CASAGIAGDSETQYF. The CDR3 DNA follows: TGTGCCAGCGCCGGGATAGCGGGAGATTCTGAGACCCAGTACTTC.

The gene calls are TRBV19 and TRBJ2-7; D is ambiguous. The length of the CDR3 is 12 residues. Trimming removed 5 bases at V and 3 bases at J, with 8 bases between. Germline V lookup: CDR1 LNHDA, CDR2 SQIVND (reference sequence). CDR3 bases: TGTGCCAGTAGTGACCGACTCTACGAGCAGTACTTC. The encoded protein is CASSDRLYEQYF.

The chain carries TRBV5-6 and TRBJ1-2, with TRBD1 as a possible D gene (5 bases). Looked up from germline, CDR1 is SGHDT and CDR2 is YYEEEE. This CDR3 has 15 amino acids. V dropped 0 bases and J dropped 4 bases, with 13 bases sitting between them. The CDR3 nucleotides read TGTGCCAGCAGCTTGGTAGACAGTGGGCCCTATGGCTACACCTTC. Translated, it gives CASSLVDSGPYGYTF.

As regards this clone: An end of the junction does not agree with germline; a read error may underlie this. The chain has TRBV7-7 and TRBJ1-2; TRBD1 might be the D (5 bases). The CDR3 spans 15 residues. Germline lookup yields CDR1 SSHAT and CDR2 FNYEAQ (reference sequence). The CDR3 DNA sequence: TGTGCTAGCAGCTTAAAAGACAGTGCGTACTATGGCTACACCTTC. Encoded protein: CASSLKDSAYYGYTF.

As regards this clone: Other nucleotide sequences in the sample specify the same CDR3. The chain links TRBV18 to TRBJ2-7, with TRBD1 matching 9 bases. This CDR3 has 15 amino acids. CDR1 and CDR2 from the germline V gene are KGHSH and LQKENI. V was pared by 2 bases and J by 3 bases, with 5 bases of the junction left unmatched. CDR3 nucleotide sequence: TGTGCCAGCTCACCAAGCCGGGACAGGGTCTACGAGCAGTACTTC. Amino acids: CASSPSRDRVYEQYF.

A note on this clone: The same CDR3 is also encoded by other DNA sequences in this sample. The chain recombines TRBV9 with TRBJ2-7, with TRBD2 matching over 14 bases. After removal of 3 bases from V and 6 bases from J, the junction contained 2 bases not matched to a gene. Germline V CDR1 and CDR2: SGDLS, YYNGEE. This CDR3 is built from 14 residues. Written as DNA, the CDR3 is TGTGCCAGCAGCGCTGGACTAGCGGGAGGCGAGCAGTACTTC. Translating it yields CASSAGLAGGEQYF.

This chain joins TRBV5-1 and TRBJ2-5; the match to TRBD2 covers 14 bases. J gave up 5 bases and V 2 bases, and 2 bases lay outside the gene matches. Germline loops: CDR1 SGHRS, CDR2 YFSETQ. The CDR3 consists of 15 residues. For the CDR3, the DNA is TGCGCCAGCAGCTTAAGGACTAGCGGGAGGGAGACCCAGTACTTC. Translated: CASSLRTSGRETQYF.

In nucleotides, the CDR3 is TGTGCCAGCAGCCCTACAGGGGCGAACACCGGGGAGCTGTTTTTT. The encoded protein is CASSPTGANTGELFF. The V and J genes are TRBV7-9 and TRBJ2-2; TRBD1 matches at 7 bases. The CDR3 is made up of 15 amino acids. The ends lost 5 bases at V and 0 bases at J; junction bases unmatched: 3. Looked up from germline, CDR1 is SEHNR and CDR2 is FQNEAQ (reference sequence).

The chain links TRBV11-2 to TRBJ2-1; 9 bases align to TRBD2. V gave up 1 base and J gave up 4 bases; unmatched junction bases: 5. Germline loops: CDR1 SGHAT, CDR2 FQNNGV. This CDR3 has 16 amino acids. The CDR3 loop is CASSLGPSGNYNEQFF. CDR3 DNA sequence: TGTGCCAGCAGCTTAGGCCCTAGCGGGAATTACAATGAGCAGTTCTTC. Looking up the rest from reference TRBV11-2 and TRBJ2-1 gives the full variable domain: EAGVAQSPRYKIIEKRQSVAFWCNPISGHATLYWYQQILGQGPKLLIQFQNNGVVDDSQLPKDRFSAERLKGVDSTLKIQPAKLEDSAVYLCASSLGPSGNYNEQFFGPGTRLTVL.

The chain has TRBV6-1 and TRBJ2-2; 7 bases fit TRBD2. Germline CDR1 is MNHNS and CDR2 is SASEGT. This CDR3 has 12 amino acids. The V and J ends lost 7 bases and 6 bases, in that order; junction bases with no gene match: 2. The CDR3 loop reads CASIRGAGELFF. The DNA for the CDR3 is TGTGCCAGCATACGGGGGGCCGGGGAGCTGTTTTTT.

This clone was found once. V is TRBV7-9 and J is TRBJ1-5; D is unclear. This CDR3 has 14 residues. The V end was cut by 0 bases, the J end by 6 bases, with 9 bases between. Looked up from germline, CDR1 is SEHNR and CDR2 is FQNEAQ (reference sequence). The CDR3 region has the DNA TGTGCCAGCAGCTTAGCGGAGTGGGGTCAGCCCCAGCATTTT. Its translation: CASSLAEWGQPQHF.

This rearrangement joins TRBV27 to TRBJ2-1, with a weak D call TRBD1 (5 bases). Germline V CDR1 and CDR2: MNHEY, SMNVEV (reference sequence). The CDR3 sequence is 14 residues long. V lost 6 bases and J lost 4, with 13 bases in between. CDR3: CASSSRGSYNEQFF. The DNA of the CDR3 is TGTGCCAGCAGCTCAAGGGGCTCTTACAATGAGCAGTTCTTC.

The gene calls are TRBV6-1 and TRBJ1-2; D remains unclear. There are 15 residues in the CDR3. Germline V gives CDR1 MNHNS, CDR2 SASEGT. Trimming took off 1 base at V and 2 bases at J, with 11 bases between the two ends. CDR3 in amino acids: CASSEGRSVNYGYTF. CDR3 DNA sequence: TGTGCCAGCAGTGAAGGGAGGAGCGTAAACTATGGCTACACCTTC.

The chain's CDR3 is CASSSGRYTDTQYF. As DNA, the CDR3 is TGTGCCAGCAGCTCCGGCAGATACACAGATACGCAGTATTTT. The chain uses TRBV11-2 and TRBJ2-3; no definite D call. Germline values: CDR1 SGHAT, CDR2 FQNNGV. Trimming removed 4 bases from V and 2 bases from J, with 10 bases in between. The length of the CDR3 is 14 residues.

At least ten counts were recorded for this clone. V and J are TRBV5-1 and TRBJ2-1; 7 bases align to TRBD2. The trim removed 3 bases at V and 6 bases at J, leaving 3 bases unmatched. Germline V gives CDR1 SGHRS, CDR2 YFSETQ. The CDR3 runs to 13 residues. In nucleotides, the CDR3 is TGCGCCAGCAGCTCGCCGGGGGGCAATGAGCAGTTCTTC. Translated: CASSSPGGNEQFF.

In the case of this clone: The same CDR3 arises from other DNA sequences in this sample as well. This chain connects TRBV6-5 to TRBJ1-3; D gene unclear. This CDR3 spans 16 amino acids. Per the germline V gene, CDR1 is MNHEY and CDR2 is SVGAGI. V lost 0 bases and J 0 bases, leaving 9 bases between the germline ends. The CDR3, as DNA: TGTGCCAGCAGTTACTCGAGCGGTAACTCTGGAAACACCATATATTTT. Its translation: CASSYSSGNSGNTIYF.

This chain links TRBV5-4 with TRBJ2-1, with 13 bases that match TRBD2. CDR3 length equals 18 residues. V gave up 0 bases and J gave up 4 bases; unmatched junction bases: 7. CDR1 is SGHNT and CDR2 is YYREEE in the germline V gene (reference sequence). The chain's CDR3 is CASSLDGGLAGSYNEQFF. The DNA for the CDR3 is TGTGCCAGCAGCTTGGACGGGGGACTAGCGGGAAGTTACAATGAGCAGTTCTTC.

The rearrangement uses TRBV10-1 and TRBJ1-3; a weak D match, TRBD1 (5 bases). This CDR3 contains 12 residues. Trimming pared 8 bases from V and 0 bases from J, leaving 5 bases between. The germline CDR1 and CDR2 sequences are WNHNN and SYGVQD (reference sequence). In DNA form, the CDR3 reads TGCGCCAGCGGGGGCTCTGGAAACACCATATATTTT. It codes for CASGGSGNTIYF.

J is TRBJ1-1 and V is TRBV29-1; the D gene is possibly TRBD1 (5 bases). Germline V lookup: CDR1 SQVTM, CDR2 ANQGSEA. The V and J ends lost 7 bases and 5 bases respectively, with 11 bases between them. There are 11 residues in the CDR3. As DNA, the CDR3 is TGCAGCGCTATCTCAGGGACTGAAGCTTTCTTT. Residues: CSAISGTEAFF.

V and J are TRBV5-4 and TRBJ1-4; D is possibly TRBD1 (6 bases). Trimming cost V 3 bases and J 7 bases, with 19 bases left between them. Germline values: CDR1 SGHNT, CDR2 YYREEE (reference sequence). The CDR3 sequence is 16 residues long. CDR3 loop: CASSWDPGVRGEKLFF. CDR3 DNA sequence: TGTGCCAGCAGCTGGGACCCGGGAGTCAGGGGTGAAAAACTGTTTTTT.

The chain links TRBV9 to TRBJ2-1; TRBD2 matches 9 bases. The germline V gene has CDR1 SGDLS and CDR2 YYNGEE. This CDR3 is 16 amino acids long. After removal of 3 bases from V and 4 bases from J, the junction contained 8 bases not matched to a gene. The CDR3 bases are TGTGCCAGCAGCGGGGTAGCGGGAGTCGGTTACAATGAGCAGTTCTTC. The encoded protein is CASSGVAGVGYNEQFF.

The chain has TRBV18 and TRBJ2-6; D ambiguous. This CDR3 contains 15 residues. Germline V CDR1 and CDR2: KGHSH, LQKENI. V was pared by 3 bases and J by 2 bases, with 8 bases between. The CDR3 here is CASSPGTAGANVLTF. As DNA, the CDR3 is TGTGCCAGCTCACCCGGAACGGCTGGGGCCAACGTCCTGACTTTC.